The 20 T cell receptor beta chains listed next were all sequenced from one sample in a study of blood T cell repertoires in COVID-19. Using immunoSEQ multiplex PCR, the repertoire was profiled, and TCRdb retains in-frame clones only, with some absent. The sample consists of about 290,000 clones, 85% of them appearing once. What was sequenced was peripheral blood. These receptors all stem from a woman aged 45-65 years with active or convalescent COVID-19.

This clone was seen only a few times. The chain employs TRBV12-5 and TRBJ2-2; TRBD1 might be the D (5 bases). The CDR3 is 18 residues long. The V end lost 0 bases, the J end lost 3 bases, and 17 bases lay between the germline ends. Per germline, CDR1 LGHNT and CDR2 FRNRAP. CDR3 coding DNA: TGTGCTAGTGGTTTGGTACGCCAGGGATCGCGAGACACCGGGGAGCTGTTTTTT. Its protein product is CASGLVRQGSRDTGELFF.

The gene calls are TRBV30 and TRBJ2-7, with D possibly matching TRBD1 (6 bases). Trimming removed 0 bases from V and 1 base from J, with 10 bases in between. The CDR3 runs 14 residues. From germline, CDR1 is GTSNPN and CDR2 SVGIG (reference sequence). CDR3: CAWSVYRVSYEQYF. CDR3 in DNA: TGTGCCTGGAGTGTATACAGGGTTTCCTACGAGCAGTACTTC.

The CDR3 loop is CASSLISVVNTGELFF. In DNA form, the CDR3 reads TGTGCCAGCAGTCTCATAAGCGTAGTGAACACCGGGGAGCTGTTTTTT. The chain combines TRBV27 with TRBJ2-2; D gene unclear. There are 16 residues in the CDR3. Germline V CDR1 and CDR2: MNHEY, SMNVEV (reference sequence). The V end was cut by 5 bases, the J end by 1 base, with 14 bases between.

The CDR3 nucleotides are TGTGCCAGCAGTGGCGGCCCCACAGATACGCAGTATTTT. Translation gives CASSGGPTDTQYF. This chain joins TRBV6-4 and TRBJ2-3; D is unresolved. V was shortened by 4 bases and J by 2 bases, with 7 bases between the two germline ends. The CDR3 has 13 amino acids. Germline V gene data show CDR1 as MRHNA and CDR2 as SNTAGT.

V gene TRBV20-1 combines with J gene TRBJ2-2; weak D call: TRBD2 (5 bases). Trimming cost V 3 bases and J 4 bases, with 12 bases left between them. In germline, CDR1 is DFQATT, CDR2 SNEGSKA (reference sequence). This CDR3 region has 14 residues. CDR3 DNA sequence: TGCAGTGCTAGTATACTAGTTGCCACCGGGGAGCTGTTTTTT. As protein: CSASILVATGELFF.

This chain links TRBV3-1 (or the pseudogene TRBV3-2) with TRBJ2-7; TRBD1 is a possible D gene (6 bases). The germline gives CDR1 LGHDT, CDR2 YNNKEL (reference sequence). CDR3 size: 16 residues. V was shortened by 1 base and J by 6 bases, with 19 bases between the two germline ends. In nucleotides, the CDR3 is TGTGCCAGCAGCCAAGGAATCCGCAGGGGTTTGGGCGAGCAGTACTTC. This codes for CASSQGIRRGLGEQYF.

CDR3 DNA: TGTGCCAGCAGTCCCTCCAGGGTGGGTATAGGGTTCTTC. Protein product: CASSPSRVGIGFF. The chain links TRBV28 to TRBJ2-1; D might be TRBD1 (5 bases). The CDR3 is 13 amino acids. V was cut by 5 bases and J by 15 bases, with 20 bases left in between. CDR1 is MDHEN, CDR2 SYDVKM, per germline. The whole variable domain, remainder taken from reference TRBV28 and TRBJ2-1, is DVKVTQSSRYLVKRTGEKVFLECVQDMDHENMFWYRQDPGLGLRLIYFSYDVKMKEKGDIPEGYSVSREKKERFSLILESASTNQTSMYLCASSPSRVGIGFFGPGTRLTVL.

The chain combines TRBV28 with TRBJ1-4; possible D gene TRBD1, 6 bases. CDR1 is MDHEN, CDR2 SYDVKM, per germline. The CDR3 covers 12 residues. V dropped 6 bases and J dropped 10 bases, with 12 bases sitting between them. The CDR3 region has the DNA TGTGCCAGCAGGCAGGGGTGGGGAAAACTGTTTTTT. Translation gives CASRQGWGKLFF.

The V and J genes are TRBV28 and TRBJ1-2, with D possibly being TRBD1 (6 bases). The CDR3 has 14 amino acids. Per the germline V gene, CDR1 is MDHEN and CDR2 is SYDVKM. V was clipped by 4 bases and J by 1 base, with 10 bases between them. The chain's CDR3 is CASSSGTFNYGYTF. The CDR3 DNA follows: TGTGCCAGCAGTTCCGGGACATTTAACTATGGCTACACCTTC.

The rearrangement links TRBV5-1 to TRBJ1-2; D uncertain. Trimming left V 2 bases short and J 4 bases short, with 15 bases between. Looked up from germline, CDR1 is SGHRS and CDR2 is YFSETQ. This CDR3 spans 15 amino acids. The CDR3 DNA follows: TGCGCCAGCAGCTTAAGTTTGGCGAGGAGCTATGGCTACACCTTC. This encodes CASSLSLARSYGYTF.

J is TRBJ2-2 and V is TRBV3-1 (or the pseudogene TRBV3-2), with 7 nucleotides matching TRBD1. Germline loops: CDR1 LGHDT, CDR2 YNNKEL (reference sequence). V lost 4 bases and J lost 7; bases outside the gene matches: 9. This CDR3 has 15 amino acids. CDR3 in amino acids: CASSPQTGQNGELFF. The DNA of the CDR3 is TGTGCCAGCAGCCCACAGACAGGGCAGAACGGGGAGCTGTTTTTT.

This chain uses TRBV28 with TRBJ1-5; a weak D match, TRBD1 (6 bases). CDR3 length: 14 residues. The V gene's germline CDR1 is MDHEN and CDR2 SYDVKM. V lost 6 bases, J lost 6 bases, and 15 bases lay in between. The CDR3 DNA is TGTGCCAGCAGAGAACAGGGCACAGCTCAGCCCCAGCATTTT. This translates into CASREQGTAQPQHF.

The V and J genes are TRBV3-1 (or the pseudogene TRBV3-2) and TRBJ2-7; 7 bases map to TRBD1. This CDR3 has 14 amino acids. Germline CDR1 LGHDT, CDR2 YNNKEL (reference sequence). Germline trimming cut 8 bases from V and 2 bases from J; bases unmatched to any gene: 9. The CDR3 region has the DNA TGTGCCAGCCCCCGTAAGACAGGGCCCTACGAGCAGTACTTC. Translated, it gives CASPRKTGPYEQYF.

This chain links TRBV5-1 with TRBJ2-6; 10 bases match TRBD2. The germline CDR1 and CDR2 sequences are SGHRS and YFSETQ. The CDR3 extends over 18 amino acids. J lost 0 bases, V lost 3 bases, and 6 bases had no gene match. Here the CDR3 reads CASSSTSGRFSGANVLTF. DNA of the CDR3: TGCGCCAGCAGCTCGACTAGCGGGCGGTTCTCTGGGGCCAACGTCCTGACTTTC.

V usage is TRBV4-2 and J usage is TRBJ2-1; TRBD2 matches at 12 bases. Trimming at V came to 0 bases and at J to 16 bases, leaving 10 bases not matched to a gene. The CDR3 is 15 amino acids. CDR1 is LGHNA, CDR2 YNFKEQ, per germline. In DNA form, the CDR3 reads TGTGCCAGCAGCCAAGATATGGCTAGCGGGAGGGGGGGCTTCTTC. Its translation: CASSQDMASGRGGFF.

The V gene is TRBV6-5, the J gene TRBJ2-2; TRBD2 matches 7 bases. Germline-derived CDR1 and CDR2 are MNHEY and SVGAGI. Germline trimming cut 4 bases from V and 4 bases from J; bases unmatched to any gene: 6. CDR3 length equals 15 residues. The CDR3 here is CASSFGTMSTGELFF. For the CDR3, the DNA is TGTGCCAGCAGTTTCGGGACTATGAGCACCGGGGAGCTGTTTTTT.

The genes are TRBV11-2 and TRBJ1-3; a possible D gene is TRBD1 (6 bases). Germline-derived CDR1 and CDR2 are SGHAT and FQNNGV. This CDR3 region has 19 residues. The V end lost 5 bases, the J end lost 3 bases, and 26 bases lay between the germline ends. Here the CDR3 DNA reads TGTGCCAGCAGCCCCGCGTACCCTAACCGGGGGGCAGTTGGAAACACCATATATTTT. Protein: CASSPAYPNRGAVGNTIYF.

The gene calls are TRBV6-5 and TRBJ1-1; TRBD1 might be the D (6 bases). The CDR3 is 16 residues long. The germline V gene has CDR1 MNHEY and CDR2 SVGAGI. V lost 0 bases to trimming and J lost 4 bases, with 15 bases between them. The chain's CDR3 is CASSYSLTDRSTEAFF. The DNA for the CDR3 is TGTGCCAGCAGTTACTCGCTAACCGACAGGTCCACTGAAGCTTTCTTT.

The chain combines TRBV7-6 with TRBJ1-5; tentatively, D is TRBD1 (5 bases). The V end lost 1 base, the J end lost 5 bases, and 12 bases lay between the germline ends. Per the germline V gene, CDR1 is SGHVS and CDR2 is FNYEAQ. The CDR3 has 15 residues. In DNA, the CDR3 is TGTGCCAGCAGCTTAGTGGCAGGGTCATATCAGCCCCAGCATTTT. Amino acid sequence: CASSLVAGSYQPQHF.

The CDR3 sequence: CASRAQGSMNTEAFF. CDR3 bases: TGTGCCAGCCGCGCCCAGGGATCCATGAACACTGAAGCTTTCTTT. The V and J genes are TRBV19 and TRBJ1-1; a possible D gene is TRBD1 (5 bases). This CDR3 has 15 residues. CDR1 and CDR2 (germline): LNHDA, SQIVND (reference sequence). The V and J ends lost 9 bases and 0 bases respectively, with 17 bases between them.